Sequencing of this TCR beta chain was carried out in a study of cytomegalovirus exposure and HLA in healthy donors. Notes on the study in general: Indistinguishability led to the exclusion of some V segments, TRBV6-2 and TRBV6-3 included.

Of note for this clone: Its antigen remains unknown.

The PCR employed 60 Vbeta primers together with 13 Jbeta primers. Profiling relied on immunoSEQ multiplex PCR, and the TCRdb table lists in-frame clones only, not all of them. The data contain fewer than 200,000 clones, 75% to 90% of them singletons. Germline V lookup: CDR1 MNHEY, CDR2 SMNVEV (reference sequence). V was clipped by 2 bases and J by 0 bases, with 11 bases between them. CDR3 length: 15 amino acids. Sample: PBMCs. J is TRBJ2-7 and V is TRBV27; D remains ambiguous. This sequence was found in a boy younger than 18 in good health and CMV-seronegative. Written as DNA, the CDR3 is TGTGCCAGCAGTTTAGGAGTGATAAGCTCCTACGAGCAGTACTTC. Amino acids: CASSLGVISSYEQYF.